This is a list of T cell receptor beta chains from one sample in a study of memory CD4+ T cells and cytomegalovirus serostatus. Profiling relied on immunoSEQ multiplex PCR, and the TCRdb table lists in-frame clones only, not all of them. The sample has tens of thousands of clones, just over 75% seen once. The sample taken for sequencing was memory CD4+ T cells from blood. The receptors derive from an adult in good health and CMV-seronegative. Both conserved end residues are trimmed from each CDR3.

j_call: TRBJ2-7; v_call: TRBV10-3; cdr3_aa: AISVVTGDEQY
j_call: TRBJ1-3; v_call: TRBV30; cdr3_aa: AWSGTFSGNTIY
j_call: TRBJ2-7; v_call: TRBV30; cdr3_aa: ALDPQGATYEQY
j_call: TRBJ2-7; v_call: TRBV4-1; cdr3_aa: ASSQVRGGSSYEQY
j_call: TRBJ1-5; v_call: TRBV19; cdr3_aa: ASSNWTGAQPQH
j_call: TRBJ2-1; v_call: TRBV6-6; cdr3_aa: ASSYWGNEQF
j_call: TRBJ2-7; v_call: TRBV5-1; cdr3_aa: ASSLASSSGTSGEQY
j_call: TRBJ1-4; v_call: TRBV2; cdr3_aa: ASSARGVSYEKLF
j_call: TRBJ2-5; v_call: TRBV7-3; cdr3_aa: ASSLVGQGGETQY
j_call: TRBJ2-7; v_call: TRBV5-1; cdr3_aa: ASSPTGGVPPYEQY
j_call: TRBJ1-6; v_call: TRBV6-5; cdr3_aa: ASSYRRVPWGSPLH
j_call: TRBJ1-2; v_call: TRBV2; cdr3_aa: ASRAGTEIDGYT
j_call: TRBJ2-3; v_call: TRBV5-4; cdr3_aa: ASSLGPGGPTDTQY
j_call: TRBJ2-5; v_call: TRBV25-1; cdr3_aa: ASSGIGQGAWETQY